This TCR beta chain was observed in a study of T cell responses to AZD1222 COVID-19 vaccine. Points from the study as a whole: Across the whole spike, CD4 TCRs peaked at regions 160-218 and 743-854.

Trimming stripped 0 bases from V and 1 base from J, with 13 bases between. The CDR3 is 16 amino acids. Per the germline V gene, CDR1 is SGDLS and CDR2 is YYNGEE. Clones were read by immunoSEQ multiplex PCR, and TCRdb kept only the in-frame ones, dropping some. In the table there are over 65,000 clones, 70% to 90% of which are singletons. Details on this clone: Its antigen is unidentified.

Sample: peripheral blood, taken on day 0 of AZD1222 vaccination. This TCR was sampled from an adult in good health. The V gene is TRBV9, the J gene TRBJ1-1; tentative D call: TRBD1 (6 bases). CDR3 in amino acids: CASSVEAGVRNTEAFF. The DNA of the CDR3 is TGTGCCAGCAGCGTAGAGGCAGGGGTGAGGAACACTGAAGCTTTCTTT. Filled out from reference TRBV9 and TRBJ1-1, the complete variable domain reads DSGVTQTPKHLITATGQRVTLRCSPRSGDLSVYWYQQSLDQGLQFLIQYYNGEERAKGNILERFSAQQFPDLHSELNLSSLELGDSALYFCASSVEAGVRNTEAFFGQGTRLTVV.